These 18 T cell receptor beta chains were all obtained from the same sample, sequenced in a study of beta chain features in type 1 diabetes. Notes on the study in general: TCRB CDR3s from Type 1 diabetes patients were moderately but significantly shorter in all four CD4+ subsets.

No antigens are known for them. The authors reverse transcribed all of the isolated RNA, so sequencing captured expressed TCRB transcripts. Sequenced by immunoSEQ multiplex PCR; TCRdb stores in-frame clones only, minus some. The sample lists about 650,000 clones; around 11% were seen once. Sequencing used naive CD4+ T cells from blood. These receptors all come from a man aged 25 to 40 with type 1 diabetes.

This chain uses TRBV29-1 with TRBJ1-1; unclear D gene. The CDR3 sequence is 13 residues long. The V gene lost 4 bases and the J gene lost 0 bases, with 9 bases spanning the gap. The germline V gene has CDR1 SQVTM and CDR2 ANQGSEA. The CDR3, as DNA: TGCAGCGTTGGGCAACTATTGAACACTGAAGCTTTCTTT. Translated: CSVGQLLNTEAFF.

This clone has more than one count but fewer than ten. The CDR3 DNA sequence: TGCGCCAGCAGCTCTGGGCAGGGGAAGCAAGAGACCCAGTACTTC. Translated: CASSSGQGKQETQYF. The chain has TRBV5-1 and TRBJ2-5, with D possibly being TRBD1 (6 bases). V was pared by 3 bases and J by 2 bases, with 14 bases between. The CDR3 covers 15 residues. Germline CDR1 and CDR2: SGHRS and YFSETQ.

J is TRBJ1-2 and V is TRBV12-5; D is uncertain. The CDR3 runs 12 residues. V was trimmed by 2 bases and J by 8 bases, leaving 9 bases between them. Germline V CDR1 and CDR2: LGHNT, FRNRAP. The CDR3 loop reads CASGLPTVGYTF. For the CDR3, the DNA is TGTGCTAGTGGTTTGCCTACTGTCGGCTACACCTTC.

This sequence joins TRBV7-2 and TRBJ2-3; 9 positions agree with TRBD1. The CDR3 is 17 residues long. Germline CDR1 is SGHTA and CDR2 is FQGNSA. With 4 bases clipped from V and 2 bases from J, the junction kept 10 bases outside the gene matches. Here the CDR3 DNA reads TGTGCCAGCAGCTCCCAGAGTGGGACAGGGTACACAGATACGCAGTATTTT. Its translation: CASSSQSGTGYTDTQYF.

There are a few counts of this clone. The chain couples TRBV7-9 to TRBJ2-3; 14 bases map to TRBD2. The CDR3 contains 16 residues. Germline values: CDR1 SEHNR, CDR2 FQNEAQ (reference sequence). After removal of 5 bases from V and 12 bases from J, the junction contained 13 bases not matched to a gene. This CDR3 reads CASSPRGTSGGSTQYF. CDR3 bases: TGTGCCAGCAGCCCCCGTGGGACTAGCGGGGGTTCTACACAGTATTTT.

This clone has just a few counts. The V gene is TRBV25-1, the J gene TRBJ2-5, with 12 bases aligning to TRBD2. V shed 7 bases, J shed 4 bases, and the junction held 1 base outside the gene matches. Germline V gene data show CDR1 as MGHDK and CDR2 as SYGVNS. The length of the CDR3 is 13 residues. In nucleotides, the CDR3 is TGTGCCAGCAAACTAGCGGGGGGAGAGACCCAGTACTTC. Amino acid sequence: CASKLAGGETQYF.

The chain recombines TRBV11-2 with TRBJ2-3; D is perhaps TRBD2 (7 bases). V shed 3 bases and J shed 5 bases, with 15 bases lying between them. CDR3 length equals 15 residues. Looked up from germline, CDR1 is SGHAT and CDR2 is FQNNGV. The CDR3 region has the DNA TGTGCCAGCAGCTTGGTGGGGGGGGCCGGAGATACGCAGTATTTT. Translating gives CASSLVGGAGDTQYF.

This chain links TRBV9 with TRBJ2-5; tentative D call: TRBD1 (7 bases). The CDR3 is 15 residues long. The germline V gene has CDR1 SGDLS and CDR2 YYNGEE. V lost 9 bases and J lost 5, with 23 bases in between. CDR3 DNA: TGTGCCACGAGCTGGAGGGGGCTACAGGGGGAGACCCAGTACTTC. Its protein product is CATSWRGLQGETQYF.

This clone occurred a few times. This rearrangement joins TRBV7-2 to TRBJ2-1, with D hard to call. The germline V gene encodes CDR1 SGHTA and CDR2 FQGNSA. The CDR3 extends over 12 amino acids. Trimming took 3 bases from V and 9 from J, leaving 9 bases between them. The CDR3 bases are TGTGCCAGCAGCTTGGGCGGCGGTGAGCAGTTCTTC. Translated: CASSLGGGEQFF.

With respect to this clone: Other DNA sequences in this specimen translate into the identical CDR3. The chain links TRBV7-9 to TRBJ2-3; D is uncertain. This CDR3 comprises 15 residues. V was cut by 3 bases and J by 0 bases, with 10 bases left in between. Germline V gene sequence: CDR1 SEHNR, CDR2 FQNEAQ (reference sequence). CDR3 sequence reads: CASSFRAPSTDTQYF. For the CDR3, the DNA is TGTGCCAGCAGCTTCCGAGCGCCTAGCACAGATACGCAGTATTTT.

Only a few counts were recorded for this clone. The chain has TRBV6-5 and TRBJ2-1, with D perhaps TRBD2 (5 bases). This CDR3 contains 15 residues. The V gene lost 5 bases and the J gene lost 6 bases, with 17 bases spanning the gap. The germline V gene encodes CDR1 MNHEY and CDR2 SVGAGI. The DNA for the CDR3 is TGTGCCAGCAGTCCCCCAGGCGGACTGATCAATGAGCAGTTCTTC. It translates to CASSPPGGLINEQFF.

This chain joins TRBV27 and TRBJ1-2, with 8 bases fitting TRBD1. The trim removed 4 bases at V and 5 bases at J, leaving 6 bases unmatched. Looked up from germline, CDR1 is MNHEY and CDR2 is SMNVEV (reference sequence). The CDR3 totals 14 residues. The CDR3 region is CASSSTGGKYGYTF. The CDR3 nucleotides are TGTGCCAGCAGTTCCACAGGGGGGAAGTATGGCTACACCTTC.

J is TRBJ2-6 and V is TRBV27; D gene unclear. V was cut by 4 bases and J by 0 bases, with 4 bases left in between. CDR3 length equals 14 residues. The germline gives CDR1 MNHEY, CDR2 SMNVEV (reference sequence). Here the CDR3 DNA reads TGTGCCAGCAGTTCCCACTCTGGGGCCAACGTCCTGACTTTC. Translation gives CASSSHSGANVLTF.

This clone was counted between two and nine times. The CDR3 loop reads CSVGGGWYEQYF. CDR3 bases: TGCAGCGTAGGGGGTGGCTGGTACGAGCAGTACTTC. The chain uses TRBV29-1 and TRBJ2-7; possible D gene TRBD1, 6 bases. V lost 6 bases, J lost 4 bases, and 13 bases lay in between. Germline-derived CDR1 and CDR2 are SQVTM and ANQGSEA. CDR3 length: 12 residues.

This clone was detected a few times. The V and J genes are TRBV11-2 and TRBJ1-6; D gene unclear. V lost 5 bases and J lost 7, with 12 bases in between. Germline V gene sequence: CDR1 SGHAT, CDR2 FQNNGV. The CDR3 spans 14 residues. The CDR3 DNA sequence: TGTGCCAGCAGCAGCAGTCCGGGGAATTCACCCCTCCACTTT. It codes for CASSSSPGNSPLHF.

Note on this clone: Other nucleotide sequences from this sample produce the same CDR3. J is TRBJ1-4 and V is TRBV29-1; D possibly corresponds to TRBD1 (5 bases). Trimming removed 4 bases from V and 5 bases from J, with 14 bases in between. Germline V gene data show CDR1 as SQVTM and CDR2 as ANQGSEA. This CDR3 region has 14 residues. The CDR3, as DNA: TGCAGCGTTGGCCTTGACAGTCTAAATGAAAAACTGTTTTTT. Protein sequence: CSVGLDSLNEKLFF.

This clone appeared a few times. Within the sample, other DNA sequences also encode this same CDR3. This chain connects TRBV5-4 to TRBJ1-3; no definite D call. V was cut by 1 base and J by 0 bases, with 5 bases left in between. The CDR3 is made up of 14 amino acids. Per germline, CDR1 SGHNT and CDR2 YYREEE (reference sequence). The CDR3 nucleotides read TGTGCCAGCAGCTTGCTGGGCTCTGGAAACACCATATATTTT. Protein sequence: CASSLLGSGNTIYF.

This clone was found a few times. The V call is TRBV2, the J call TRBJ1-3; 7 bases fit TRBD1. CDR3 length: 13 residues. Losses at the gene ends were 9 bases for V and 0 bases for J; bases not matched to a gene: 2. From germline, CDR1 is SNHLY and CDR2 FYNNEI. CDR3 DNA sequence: TGTGCCAGTGGACAGGTCTCTGGAAACACCATATATTTT. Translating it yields CASGQVSGNTIYF.